The present entry profiles one T cell receptor beta chain with its context. This clonotype showed up just a few times. The antigen this receptor binds is unknown. Per-base qualities were not stored, and no clone one base away is much larger. CDR1 and CDR2 are read off the germline V gene as MNHEY and SVGAGI. From its cysteine to its phenylalanine, the CDR3 spans 21 amino acids. CDR3 DNA is the only sequence kept; it has 63 bases, read in frame from the first base. V is cut back by 5 bases and J by 4 bases, with 26 bases in the junction unmatched. The sample is drawn from a study of Graves' ophthalmopathy and Graves' hyperthyroidism (dated by TCRdb to the late 2010s). Turning to the overall study: Peripheral blood samples were taken at the time of initial diagnosis, before any treatment was given. The study used signatures of the TCR beta repertoire to tell Graves' ophthalmopathy apart from Graves' hyperthyroidism and to predict which patients would progress to ophthalmopathy. To explore V-J signatures that distinguish ophthalmopathy from hyperthyroidism, a discovery set of under 110 patients was enrolled, made up of under 50 with ophthalmopathy and roughly 55 with stable hyperthyroidism. In total, 135 blood samples were TCR-sequenced: around 42 ophthalmopathy, around 75 hyperthyroidism and some 17 hyperthyroidism-to-ophthalmopathy patients. The independent validation cohort included approximately 19 hyperthyroidism patients plus 17 patients who later progressed from hyperthyroidism to ophthalmopathy. After sampling, hyperthyroidism patients received methimazole starting at 30 mg daily, and ophthalmopathy patients received high-dose intravenous methylprednisolone. In 6 or 7 hyperthyroidism patients, T-cell repertoires of thyroid tissue and blood were compared.

For repertoire sequencing, TCR beta CDR3 regions were amplified from RNA transcripts. HTBI primers and the Qiagen OneStep RT-PCR kit were used in a first-round RT-PCR, which was followed by a second-round multiplex PCR, size selection and purification. Sequencing of the libraries was carried out on an Illumina HiSeq2000 in paired-end mode with 100 bp reads. The original methods were these. SOAPnuke was used to process the reads, throwing out any read that had adapters, had uncalled bases, had a mean Phred below 15, or lacked an exact constant-primer or identifier match. High-quality paired reads were merged with COPE v1.2.5. Each unique nucleotide sequence was treated as a clonotype, and MiTCR v1.1 was used to align the clonotypes to the IMGT TRB V, D and J references. The analysis was limited to V-J combinations with a frequency above 0.0001, which together covered roughly 99% of the repertoires. For each V-J combination, a TCR clonal expansion and chaos score was defined as the ratio of F50 clonal expansion to chaos observed in the TCRdist matrix. Welch's t-statistics and random forest were used to reduce features to about 14 V-J combinations, which were fed into a naive Bayes classifier. Thyroid-blood repertoire similarity was quantified with the Morisita-Horn index. TCRdb trimmed public reads at Q25 via fastp, called clones via MiXCR and kept in-frame beta chains. Rows merge per CDR3 protein into single entries with the most common DNA and genes. TCRdb's processing, not the authors' own work, is the source of the V and J calls. The sample includes hundreds of thousands of distinct CDR3 sequences, with around 40% observed a single time. The ten largest account for around 40% of the sample.

Ophthalmopathy patients had moderately to severely active disease, Clinical Activity Score of at least 3, NOSPECS grade of at least 4, and disease duration under 3 months. Patients with other autoimmune diseases, uncontrolled infections, pregnancy or lactation were excluded. Clinical symptoms, serum thyroxine, TRAb, thyroid ultrasound and orbital computed tomography were used for diagnosis. PBMCs were isolated from 10 ml of fresh peripheral blood by Ficoll-Paque density gradient centrifugation. Total RNA was extracted using Trizol reagent, and RNA quality was checked on an Agilent 2100 Bioanalyzer. Study-wide conclusions, independent of this receptor: Most expanded thyroid clonotypes with a frequency above 0.001 also appeared in blood, which suggests that blood repertoires may reflect the immune response in the thyroid. Ophthalmopathy was separated from stable hyperthyroidism by the 13-signature model with 85% to 90% sensitivity and approximately 84% specificity in cross-validation and with 80%/75% in the test set. In validation, the model predicted ophthalmopathy progression with more than 55% sensitivity and around 72% specificity; roughly 11 predicted patients were CT-confirmed with GO in a median of roughly 6.8 months. Sample size was not predetermined statistically, and investigators were not blinded to group allocation.

The V and J genes are TRBV6-5 and TRBJ1-3, and 7 junction bases match TRBD1. This clonotype was sampled from an adult man with Graves' ophthalmopathy. Sequenced input: peripheral blood. The DNA sequence reads TGTGCCAGCAGTCTATGGGTTCGACAGGGAAAGGGCGCTTGGGGAGGAAACACCATATATTTT. Protein translation: CASSLWVRQGKGAWGGNTIYF.